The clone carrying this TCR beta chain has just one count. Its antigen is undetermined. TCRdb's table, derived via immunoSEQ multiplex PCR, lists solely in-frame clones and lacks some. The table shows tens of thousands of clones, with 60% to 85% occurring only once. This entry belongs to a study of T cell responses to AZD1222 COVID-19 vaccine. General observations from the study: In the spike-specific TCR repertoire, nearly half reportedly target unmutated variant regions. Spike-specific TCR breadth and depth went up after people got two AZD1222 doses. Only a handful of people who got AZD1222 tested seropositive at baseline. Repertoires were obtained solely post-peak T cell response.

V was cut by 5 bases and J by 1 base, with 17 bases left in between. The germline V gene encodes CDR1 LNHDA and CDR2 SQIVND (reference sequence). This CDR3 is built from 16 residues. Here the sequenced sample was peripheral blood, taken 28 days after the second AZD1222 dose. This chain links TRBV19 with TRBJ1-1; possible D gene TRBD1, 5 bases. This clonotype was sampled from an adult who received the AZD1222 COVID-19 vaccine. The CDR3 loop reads CASSSPQGWGNTEAFF. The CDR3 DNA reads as TGTGCCAGTAGTTCTCCCCAGGGATGGGGGAACACTGAAGCTTTCTTT.